These 11 T cell receptor beta chains were all obtained from the same sample, sequenced in a study of post-analysis software for immune sequencing data. Broader study findings: Four to six TRBV segments appeared more often in patients than in controls, and TRBV5-6, TRBV5-1 and TRBV20-1 were among these.

These receptors have no identified antigens. Unique molecular identifiers featured in each of the TCR beta cDNA libraries. Using its own MiXCR run on the PCR reads, TCRdb lists one record per CDR3 protein. The table shows about 800,000 distinct CDR3 sequences, with about 27% occurring only once. The sequencing input was blood. The receptor source for this set is a girl aged 10-17 years with multiple sclerosis.

Only a few counts were recorded for this clonotype. The chain joins TRBV5-1 to TRBJ1-5; D remains ambiguous. Germline lookup yields CDR1 SGHRS and CDR2 YFSETQ. Trimming cost V 0 bases and J 9 bases, with 10 bases left between them. CDR3 length: 13 amino acids. Here the CDR3 reads CASSLAGVGPQHF. DNA for the CDR3: TGCGCCAGCAGCTTGGCAGGCGTGGGGCCCCAGCATTTT.

In its sample, this clonotype was seen many times. This sequence joins TRBV9 and TRBJ2-1; 12 bases are a match to TRBD2. From germline, CDR1 is SGDLS and CDR2 YYNGEE. This CDR3 is built from 17 residues. Losses at the gene ends were 0 bases for V and 5 bases for J; bases not matched to a gene: 6. CDR3 amino acids: CASSVVSASGRDNEQFF. CDR3 in DNA: TGTGCCAGCAGCGTAGTCTCCGCTAGCGGGAGGGACAATGAGCAGTTCTTC.

This clonotype was detected a few times. V usage is TRBV5-1 and J usage is TRBJ2-5; D gene unclear. Deletions cut 0 bases from V and 4 bases from J, with 7 bases between. Germline values: CDR1 SGHRS, CDR2 YFSETQ. The CDR3 loop spans 13 amino acids. This chain's CDR3 is CASSLEIGETQYF. The CDR3 DNA follows: TGCGCCAGCAGCTTGGAGATCGGAGAGACCCAGTACTTC.

This clonotype turned up a few times. The chain carries TRBV4-1 and TRBJ1-4; D uncertain. The CDR3 extends over 16 amino acids. Per the germline V gene, CDR1 is MGHRA and CDR2 is YSYEKL. Between the trimmed V and J ends, which lost 4 bases and 8 bases, there was a span of 20 bases. The CDR3 DNA reads TGCGCCAGCAGCCCTCAAGCCCCTCCGGGTTCGGAAAAACTGTTTTTT. Translating gives CASSPQAPPGSEKLFF.

This chain uses TRBV5-1 with TRBJ2-5, with D perhaps matching TRBD2 (6 bases). CDR3 length: 18 residues. Germline-derived CDR1 and CDR2 are SGHRS and YFSETQ. Trimming removed 1 base from V and 4 bases from J, with 23 bases in between. CDR3 amino acids: CASSLPPLLAATRETQYF. The CDR3 region has the DNA TGCGCCAGCAGCTTGCCCCCCCTGTTAGCGGCCACACGAGAGACCCAGTACTTC.

The chain has TRBV20-1 and TRBJ1-2; D possibly corresponds to TRBD1 (5 bases). The CDR3 spans 12 residues. Per germline, CDR1 DFQATT and CDR2 SNEGSKA (reference sequence). V lost 1 base, J lost 8 bases, and 11 bases lay in between. CDR3 sequence: CSARAPEGGYTF. The CDR3 region has the DNA TGCAGTGCTAGAGCCCCGGAGGGGGGCTACACCTTC.

The chain employs TRBV5-1 and TRBJ2-1; possibly TRBD1 or TRBD2 for D (6 bases each). This CDR3 has 14 residues. Deletions cut 6 bases from V and 4 bases from J, with 14 bases between. The germline gives CDR1 SGHRS, CDR2 YFSETQ. CDR3 region: CASKWGADYNEQFF. DNA for the CDR3: TGCGCCAGCAAGTGGGGGGCAGATTACAATGAGCAGTTCTTC.

This clonotype was observed at least ten times. This chain connects TRBV20-1 to TRBJ2-7; 11 nucleotides line up with TRBD2. The CDR3 has 13 residues. Trimming cost V 5 bases and J 3 bases; bases outside gene matches: 3. Germline V gives CDR1 DFQATT, CDR2 SNEGSKA (reference sequence). As DNA, the CDR3 is TGCAGTGCTTCCGGGACTAGCGGCTACGAGCAGTACTTC. Amino acids: CSASGTSGYEQYF.

This clonotype was detected many times. The rearrangement joins TRBV7-2 to TRBJ1-6; D remains unclear. Trimming took off 5 bases at V and 4 bases at J, with 9 bases between the two ends. The CDR3 is 14 amino acids. In germline, CDR1 is SGHTA, CDR2 FQGNSA. This chain's CDR3 is CASSPGGYNSPLHF. The CDR3 DNA follows: TGTGCCAGCAGCCCCGGAGGGTATAATTCACCCCTCCACTTT.

Worth noting for this clonotype: In this CDR3 the conserved last residue, phenylalanine or tryptophan, is missing, so a read error is likely. No DNA is shown, since the ends of the CDR3 on it are uncertain; the CDR3 is the one TCRdb lists. The chain uses TRBV5-1 and TRBJ1-4; whether TRBD1, the table's D call, matches the DNA was not checked. The CDR3 region is 16 residues in length, termini included. Germline CDR1 is SGHRS and CDR2 is YFSETQ. The CDR3 sequence: CASSFGTGATNEKRFC.

Ten or more counts support this clonotype. The chain has TRBV7-2 and TRBJ2-7; D is unclear. The V gene's germline CDR1 is SGHTA and CDR2 FQGNSA. V was cut by 0 bases and J by 4 bases, with 13 bases left in between. This CDR3 spans 15 amino acids. DNA for the CDR3: TGTGCCAGCAGCTTAGCGCCGGTACCTGGGTACGAGCAGTACTTC. It translates to CASSLAPVPGYEQYF.